These T cell receptor beta chains were read from a single sample in a study. TCRdb re-derived calls from the RT-PCR reads in MiXCR, one entry per CDR3 protein. The table has 650,000 to 800,000 distinct CDR3 sequences, 14% seen once. Sequenced sample: memory CD4+ T cells from blood. The receptors shown here come from a female donor in good health, serving as a healthy control. The CDR3 runs from the conserved cysteine through the conserved F or W.

V gene	J gene	CDR3 length	CDR3 protein
TRBV5-1	TRBJ2-2	14	CASSLEHLTGELFF
TRBV10-2	TRBJ2-7	13	CASSIQGGSEQYF
TRBV7-2	TRBJ2-6	17	CASSLATAESGANVLTF
TRBV10-3	TRBJ1-6	13	CAISESPEGPLHF
TRBV5-5	TRBJ1-2	13	CASSRGTDYGYTF
TRBV3-1	TRBJ1-1	14	CASSPQETNTEAFF
TRBV18	TRBJ2-2	13	CASLLGNTGELFF
TRBV28	TRBJ2-1	15	CASSIMGQGARSSLF
TRBV5-1	TRBJ1-2	13	CASQDPPNYGYTF
TRBV5-4	TRBJ2-7	16	CASSSGGAGQLYEQYF
TRBV3-1	TRBJ2-5	13	CASSQGLYETQYF
TRBV27	TRBJ2-1	15	CASILAGGTYNEQFF
TRBV29-1	TRBJ2-3	14	CSVEDNIVTDTQYF
TRBV27	TRBJ1-4	14	CASSPQGANEKLFF
TRBV14	TRBJ2-2	15	CASSRTGVGTGELFF
TRBV11-2	TRBJ2-5	16	CASSFEGQGYQETQYF
TRBV2	TRBJ2-5	14	CASNRGTVVETQYF
TRBV5-1	TRBJ1-3	14	CASSLDPSGNTIYF
TRBV9	TRBJ2-5	16	CASSVELGSPPETQYF
TRBV7-9	TRBJ2-1	15	CASILRGRAGNEQFF
TRBV9	TRBJ2-7	16	CASSVAAGTSVYEQYF
TRBV12-3/TRBV12-4	TRBJ2-2	15	CASSTQGAGTGELFF
TRBV5-1	TRBJ1-5	15	CASSLGGVGNQPQHF
TRBV18	TRBJ2-1	15	CASSPYTSGSDEQFF
TRBV7-8	TRBJ1-2	14	CASSPLTGGSSRTF
TRBV6-5	TRBJ1-1	14	CASSYPPFEAEAFF
TRBV4-3	TRBJ2-3	18	CASSQEAPLAGGTDTQYF
TRBV7-2	TRBJ1-2	15	CASSSNRGRVDGYTF
TRBV21-1	TRBJ1-2	14	CASSKGDPPKGYTF
TRBV28	TRBJ2-7	12	CASSSVSYEQYF
TRBV5-1	TRBJ1-4	14	CASTRDGGNEKLFF
TRBV4-2	TRBJ1-2	17	CASSQDVVTGVNYGYTF
TRBV4-2	TRBJ2-1	17	CASSPLAGGPSYNEQFF
TRBV28	TRBJ1-1	12	CASSLQRPEAFF
TRBV5-1	TRBJ2-3	17	CASSPVEGQGSLDTQYF
TRBV6-1	TRBJ1-4	15	CASSEVGTGVEKLFF
TRBV11-1	TRBJ2-3	19	CASSPSWGQGGSGTDTQYF
TRBV27	TRBJ1-2	14	CASSIRPAYYGYTF
TRBV27	TRBJ2-7	13	CASNPVGLGEQYF
TRBV28	TRBJ1-5	14	CATLDSISNQPQHF
TRBV5-6	TRBJ1-2	15	CASSSSSTNNYGYTF